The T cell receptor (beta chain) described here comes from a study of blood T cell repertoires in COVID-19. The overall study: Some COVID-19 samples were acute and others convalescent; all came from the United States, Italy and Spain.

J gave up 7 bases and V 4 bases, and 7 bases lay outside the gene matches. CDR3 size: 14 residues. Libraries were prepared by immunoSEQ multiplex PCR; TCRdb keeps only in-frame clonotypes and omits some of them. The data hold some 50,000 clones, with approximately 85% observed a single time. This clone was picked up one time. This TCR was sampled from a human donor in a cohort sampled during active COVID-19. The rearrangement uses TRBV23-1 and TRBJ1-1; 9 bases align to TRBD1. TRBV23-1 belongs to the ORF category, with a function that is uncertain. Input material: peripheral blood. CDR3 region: CASSLTGGVGEAFF. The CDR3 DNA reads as TGCGCCAGCAGTCTTACAGGGGGCGTGGGTGAAGCTTTCTTT.